Here is one T cell receptor beta chain with its context. Its antigen specificity is not known. No per-base quality is available; no much larger clone lies one base away. V ends up 1 base short and J 1 base short, with an unmatched junction base count of 4. From the germline V gene (reference sequence), CDR1 is GTSNPN and CDR2 is SVGIG. CDR3 length: 17 amino acids, cysteine to phenylalanine. Only CDR3 DNA remains: 51 bases, in frame from the first base. The record originates from a study of T cell repertoires in cytomegalovirus infection (dated by TCRdb to between 2018 and 2021). With regard to the full study: Recently identified HLA-C-restricted CMV epitopes, whose presentation resists viral immunomodulation, were targeted by peptide stimulations together with well-studied HLA-B-restricted epitopes. Donor HLA type was relevant to the analysis, as public TCR beta signatures indicated carriage of CMV infection together with the matching HLA type. Study-wide findings and limitations: The ex vivo response was dominated by HLA-C-restricted CMV-specific TCR beta clonotypes, and the single most frequent clonotype in two of eight donors was supplied by these HLA-C-restricted clonotypes. Cumulative frequency of public TCR beta family members discriminated carriers of CMV infection plus the relevant HLA type in this cohort and an independent approximately 400-donor cohort.

The sample's treatment or condition, from its label and the paper: in vitro stimulation with specific CMV peptide epitopes to enrich CMV-specific T cells. Sequencing was performed on an Illumina HiSeq 1500. Using fastp at Q25 and MiXCR, TCRdb reprocessed the public reads and kept productive beta chains. All rows with the same CDR3 protein become a single entry with the most common DNA and genes. The sample yields 450,000 to 600,000 distinct CDR3 sequences; 25% to 35% were counted once. Jointly, the top ten make up roughly 15% of the sample. This receptor was identified in a human donor in good health (CMV status not recorded). Some clones in this sample may be carry-over from other donors' samples. The rearrangement joined TRBV30 to TRBJ2-6; TRBD2 matches 10 bases in the middle. Here the sequenced sample was cultured PBMCs, taken from culture after CMV antigen stimulation. The nucleotides are TGTGCCTGGAGTGCGGTAGCGGGAGGATCTGGGGCCAACGTCCTGACTTTC. Translated, this gives CAWSAVAGGSGANVLTF.